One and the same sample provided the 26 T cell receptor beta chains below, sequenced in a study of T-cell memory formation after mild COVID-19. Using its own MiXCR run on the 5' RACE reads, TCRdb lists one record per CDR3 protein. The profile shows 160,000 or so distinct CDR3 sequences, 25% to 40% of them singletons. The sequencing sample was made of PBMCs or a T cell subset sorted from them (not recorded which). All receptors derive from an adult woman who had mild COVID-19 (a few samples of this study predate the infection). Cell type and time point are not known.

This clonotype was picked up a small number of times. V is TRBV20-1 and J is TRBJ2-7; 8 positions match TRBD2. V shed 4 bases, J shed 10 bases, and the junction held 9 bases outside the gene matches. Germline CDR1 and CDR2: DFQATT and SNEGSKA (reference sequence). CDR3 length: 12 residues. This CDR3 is CSATSTSVIQYF. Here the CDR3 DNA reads TGCAGTGCTACCTCGACTAGCGTTATTCAGTACTTC.

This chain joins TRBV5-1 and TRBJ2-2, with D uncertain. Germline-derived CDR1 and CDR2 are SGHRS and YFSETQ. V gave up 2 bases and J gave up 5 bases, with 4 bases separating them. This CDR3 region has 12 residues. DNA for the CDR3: TGCGCCAGCAGCTTTAGAACCGGGGAGCTGTTTTTT. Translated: CASSFRTGELFF.

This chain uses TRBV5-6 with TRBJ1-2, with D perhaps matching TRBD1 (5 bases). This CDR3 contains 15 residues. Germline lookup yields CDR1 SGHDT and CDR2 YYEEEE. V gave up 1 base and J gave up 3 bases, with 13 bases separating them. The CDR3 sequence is CASSLSLIGDYGYTF. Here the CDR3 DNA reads TGTGCCAGCAGCTTGTCGCTGATAGGGGACTATGGCTACACCTTC.

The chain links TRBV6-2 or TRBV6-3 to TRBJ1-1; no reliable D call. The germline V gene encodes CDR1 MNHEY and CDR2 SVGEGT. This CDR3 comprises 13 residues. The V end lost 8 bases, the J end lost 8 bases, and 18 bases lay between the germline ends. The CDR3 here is CASQKIGRREAFF. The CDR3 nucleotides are TGTGCCAGCCAGAAGATAGGGCGGAGGGAAGCTTTCTTT.

CDR3 sequence: CASSYSSAGYGYTF. CDR3 nucleotide sequence: TGTGCCAGCAGTTACTCATCCGCGGGCTATGGCTACACCTTC. This chain connects TRBV6-2 or TRBV6-3 to TRBJ1-2; D remains unclear. V dropped 0 bases and J dropped 4 bases, with 9 bases sitting between them. The CDR3 has 14 residues. Germline values: CDR1 MNHEY, CDR2 SVGEGT.

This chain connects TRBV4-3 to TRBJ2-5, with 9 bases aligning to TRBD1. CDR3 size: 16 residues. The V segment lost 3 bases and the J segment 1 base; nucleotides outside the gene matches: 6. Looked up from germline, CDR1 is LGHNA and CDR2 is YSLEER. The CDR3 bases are TGCGCCAGCAGCCAGGATTACAGGGGGCTCCAAGAGACCCAGTACTTC. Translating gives CASSQDYRGLQETQYF.

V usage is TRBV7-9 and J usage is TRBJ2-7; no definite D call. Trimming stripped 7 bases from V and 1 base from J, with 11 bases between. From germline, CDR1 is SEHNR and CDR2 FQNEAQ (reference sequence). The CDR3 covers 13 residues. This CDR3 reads CASTPPGSYEQYF. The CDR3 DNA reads TGTGCCAGCACCCCCCCCGGATCCTACGAGCAGTACTTC.

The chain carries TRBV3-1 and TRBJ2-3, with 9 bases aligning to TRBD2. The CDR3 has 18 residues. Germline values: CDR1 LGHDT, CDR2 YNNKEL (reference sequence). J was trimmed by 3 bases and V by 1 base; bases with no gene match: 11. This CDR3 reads CASSQGPLAGWKTDTQYF. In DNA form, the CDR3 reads TGTGCCAGCAGCCAAGGTCCCCTAGCGGGGTGGAAGACAGATACGCAGTATTTT.

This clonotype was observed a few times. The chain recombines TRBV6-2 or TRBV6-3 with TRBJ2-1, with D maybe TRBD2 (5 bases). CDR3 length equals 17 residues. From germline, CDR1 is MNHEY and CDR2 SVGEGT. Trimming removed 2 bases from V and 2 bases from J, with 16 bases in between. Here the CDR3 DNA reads TGTGCCAGCAGTTACCACGGGATCAAGGACGCCTACAATGAGCAGTTCTTC. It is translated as CASSYHGIKDAYNEQFF.

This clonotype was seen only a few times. For the CDR3, the DNA is TGTGCCAGCAGCCAAGGCTTCCAGGGGAGCTCCTACGAGCAGTACTTC. As protein: CASSQGFQGSSYEQYF. The V gene is TRBV3-1, the J gene TRBJ2-7; the D gene is possibly TRBD1 (6 bases). Between the trimmed V and J ends, which lost 1 base and 0 bases, there was a span of 13 bases. The CDR3 has 16 amino acids. Germline CDR1 reads LGHDT; CDR2 reads YNNKEL (reference sequence).

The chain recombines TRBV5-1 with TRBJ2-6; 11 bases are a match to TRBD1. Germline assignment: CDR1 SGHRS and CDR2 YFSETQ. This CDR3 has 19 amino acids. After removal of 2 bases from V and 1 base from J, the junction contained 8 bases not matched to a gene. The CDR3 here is CASSLHRDRGRSGANVLTF. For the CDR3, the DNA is TGCGCCAGCAGCTTACACCGGGACAGGGGGAGGTCTGGGGCCAACGTCCTGACTTTC.

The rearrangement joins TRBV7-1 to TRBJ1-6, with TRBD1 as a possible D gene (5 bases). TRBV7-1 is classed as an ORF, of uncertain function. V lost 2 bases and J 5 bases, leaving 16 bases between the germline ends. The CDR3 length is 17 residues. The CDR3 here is CASSSPGPGGDNSPLHF. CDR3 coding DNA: TGTGCCAGCAGCTCACCGGGCCCCGGGGGAGATAATTCACCCCTCCACTTT.

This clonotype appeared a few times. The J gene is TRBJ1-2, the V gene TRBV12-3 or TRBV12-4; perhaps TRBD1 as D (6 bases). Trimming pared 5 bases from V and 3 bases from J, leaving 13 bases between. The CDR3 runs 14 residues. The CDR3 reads CASSPGGAYYGYTF. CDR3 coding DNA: TGTGCCAGCAGTCCCGGGGGGGCCTACTATGGCTACACCTTC.

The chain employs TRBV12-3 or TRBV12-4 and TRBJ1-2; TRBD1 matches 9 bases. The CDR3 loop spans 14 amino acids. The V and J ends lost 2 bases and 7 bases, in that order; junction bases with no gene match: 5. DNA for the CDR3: TGTGCCAGCAGTTTATCTCACAGGGGGCTTGGCTACACCTTC. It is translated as CASSLSHRGLGYTF.

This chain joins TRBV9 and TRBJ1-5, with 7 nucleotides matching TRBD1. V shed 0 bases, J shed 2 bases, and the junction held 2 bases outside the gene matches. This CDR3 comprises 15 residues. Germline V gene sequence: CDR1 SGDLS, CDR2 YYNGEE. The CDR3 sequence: CASSVGQGGNQPQHF. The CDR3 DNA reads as TGTGCCAGCAGCGTAGGACAGGGTGGCAATCAGCCCCAGCATTTT.

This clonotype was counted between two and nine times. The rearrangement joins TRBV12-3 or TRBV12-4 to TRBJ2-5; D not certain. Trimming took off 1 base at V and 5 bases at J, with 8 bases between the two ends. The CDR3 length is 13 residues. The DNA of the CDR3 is TGTGCCAGCAGTTTAGGGGCGTCGGAGACCCAGTACTTC. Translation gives CASSLGASETQYF.

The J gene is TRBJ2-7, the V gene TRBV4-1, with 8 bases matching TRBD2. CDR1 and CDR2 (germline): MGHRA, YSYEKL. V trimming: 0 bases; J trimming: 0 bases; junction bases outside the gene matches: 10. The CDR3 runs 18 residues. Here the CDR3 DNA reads TGCGCCAGCAGCCAAGATCCGGGGACCGGGACTAGCTCCTACGAGCAGTACTTC. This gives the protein CASSQDPGTGTSSYEQYF.

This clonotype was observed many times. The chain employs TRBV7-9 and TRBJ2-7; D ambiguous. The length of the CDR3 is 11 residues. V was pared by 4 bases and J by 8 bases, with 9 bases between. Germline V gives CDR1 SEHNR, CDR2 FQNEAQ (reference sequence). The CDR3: CASSSQTQQYF. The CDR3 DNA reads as TGTGCCAGCAGCTCACAGACACAGCAGTACTTC.

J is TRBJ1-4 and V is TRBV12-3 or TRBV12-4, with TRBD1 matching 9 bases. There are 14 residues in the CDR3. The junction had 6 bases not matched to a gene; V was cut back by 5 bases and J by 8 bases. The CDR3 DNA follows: TGTGCCAGCAGTGTGACAGGGGGACGAGAAAAACTGTTTTTT. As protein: CASSVTGGREKLFF.

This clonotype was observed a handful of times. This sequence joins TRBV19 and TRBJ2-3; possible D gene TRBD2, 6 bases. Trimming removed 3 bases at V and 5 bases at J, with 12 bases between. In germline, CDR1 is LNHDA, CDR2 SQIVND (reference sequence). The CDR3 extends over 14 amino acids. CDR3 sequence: CASSMGGSGDTQYF. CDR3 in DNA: TGTGCCAGTAGTATGGGGGGATCGGGAGATACGCAGTATTTT. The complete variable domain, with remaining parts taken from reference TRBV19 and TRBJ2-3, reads DGGITQSPKYLFRKEGQNVTLSCEQNLNHDAMYWYRQDPGQGLRLIYYSQIVNDFQKGDIAEGYSVSREKKESFPLTVTSAQKNPTAFYLCASSMGGSGDTQYFGPGTRLTVL.

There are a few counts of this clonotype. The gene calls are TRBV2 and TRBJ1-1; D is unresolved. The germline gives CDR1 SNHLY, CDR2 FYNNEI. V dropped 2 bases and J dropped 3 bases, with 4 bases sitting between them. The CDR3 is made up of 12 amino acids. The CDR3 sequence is CASSEMDTEAFF. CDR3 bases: TGTGCCAGCAGTGAAATGGACACTGAAGCTTTCTTT.

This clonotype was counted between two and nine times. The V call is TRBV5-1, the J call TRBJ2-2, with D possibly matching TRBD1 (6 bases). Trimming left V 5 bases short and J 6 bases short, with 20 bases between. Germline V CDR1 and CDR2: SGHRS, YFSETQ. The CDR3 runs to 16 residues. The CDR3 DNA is TGCGCCAGCAGGTTCCCCGGGACACCTAGGGCCGGGGAGCTGTTTTTT. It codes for CASRFPGTPRAGELFF.

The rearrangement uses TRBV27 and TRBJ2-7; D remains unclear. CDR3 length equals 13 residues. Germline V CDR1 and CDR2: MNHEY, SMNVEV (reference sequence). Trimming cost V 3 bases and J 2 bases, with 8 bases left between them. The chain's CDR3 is CASSLSATYEQYF. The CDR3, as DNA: TGTGCCAGCAGTTTGAGCGCAACCTACGAGCAGTACTTC.

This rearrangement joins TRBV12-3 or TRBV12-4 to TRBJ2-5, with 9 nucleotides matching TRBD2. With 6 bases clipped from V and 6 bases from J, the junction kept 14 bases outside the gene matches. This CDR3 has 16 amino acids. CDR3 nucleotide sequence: TGTGCCAGCAGCTTCCTCGTCTCTAGCGGGAAACAGACCCAGTACTTC. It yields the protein CASSFLVSSGKQTQYF.

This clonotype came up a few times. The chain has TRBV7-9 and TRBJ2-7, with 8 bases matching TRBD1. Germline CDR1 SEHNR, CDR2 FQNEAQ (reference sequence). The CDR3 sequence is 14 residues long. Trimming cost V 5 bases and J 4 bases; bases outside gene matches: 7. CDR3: CASSVQDRAYEQYF. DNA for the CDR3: TGTGCCAGCAGCGTACAGGACAGGGCGTACGAGCAGTACTTC.

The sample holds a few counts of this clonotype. The CDR3 here is CASSRQGAPGYEQYF. CDR3 in DNA: TGTGCCAGCAGTCGACAGGGAGCCCCTGGCTACGAGCAGTACTTC. The J gene is TRBJ2-7, the V gene TRBV6-5, with 7 bases aligning to TRBD1. The V gene end was trimmed by 5 bases and the J gene end by 3 bases; junction bases not matched to a gene: 10. Germline V CDR1 and CDR2: MNHEY, SVGAGI. There are 15 residues in the CDR3.